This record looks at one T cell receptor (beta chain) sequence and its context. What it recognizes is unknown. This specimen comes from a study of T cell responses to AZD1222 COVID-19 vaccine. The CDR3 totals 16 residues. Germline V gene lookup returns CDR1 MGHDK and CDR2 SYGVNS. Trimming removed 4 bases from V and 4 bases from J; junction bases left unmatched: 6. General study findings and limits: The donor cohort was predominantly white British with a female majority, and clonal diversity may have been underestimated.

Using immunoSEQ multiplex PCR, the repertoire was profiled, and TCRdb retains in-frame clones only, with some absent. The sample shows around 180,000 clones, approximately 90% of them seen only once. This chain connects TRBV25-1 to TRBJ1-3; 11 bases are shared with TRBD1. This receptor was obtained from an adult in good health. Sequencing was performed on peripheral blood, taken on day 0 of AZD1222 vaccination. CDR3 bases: TGTGCCAGCAGTGGGGCCGGACAGGGGGCAGGAAACACCATATATTTT. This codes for CASSGAGQGAGNTIYF. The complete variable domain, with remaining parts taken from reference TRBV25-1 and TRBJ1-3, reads EADIYQTPRYLVIGTGKKITLECSQTMGHDKMYWYQQDPGMELHLIHYSYGVNSTEKGDLSSESTVSRIRTEHFPLTLESARPSHTSQYLCASSGAGQGAGNTIYFGEGSWLTVV.